The clone carrying this TCR beta chain has just one count. The antigen is undetermined. The run of the v3.0 immunoSEQ assay was at survey level. The data were produced by immunoSEQ multiplex PCR, yet TCRdb's version contains in-frame clones alone and is incomplete. The table has about 28,000 clones, 80% seen once. These data come from a study of long-term antiretroviral therapy in people with HIV. Findings and limits, study-wide: On ART adherence, viral resistance or therapy changes, no data were available. Repertoires with HIV possessed tighter CDR3 length spans than those of controls.

Each donor had at least one pre-ART and at least two post-ART PBMC samples. The CDR3 sequence is 15 residues long. Trimming shortened V by 6 bases and J by 0 bases, and 14 bases separated the two germline ends. The germline CDR1 and CDR2 sequences are MNHNY and SVGAGI (reference sequence). This chain uses TRBV6-6 with TRBJ2-5; no reliable D call. The sample consisted of unsorted PBMCs, taken 0.3 years after starting antiretroviral therapy. The clonotype was recovered from a man between 40 and 49 years old with HIV. The CDR3 loop is CASSLPLTNQETQYF. CDR3 coding DNA: TGTGCCAGCAGCCTCCCCTTGACCAACCAAGAGACCCAGTACTTC.